Sequencing of this T cell receptor (beta chain) was carried out in a study of regulatory T cells in long-lasting Graves disease. This sample's time point: persistent/refractory GD, antithyroid drugs over 5 years with positive TRAb. Preparation of the TCR library used RNA extracted from PBMCs. Construction of TCR beta libraries relied on iRepertoire HTBI primers and on Arm-PCR targeting CDR3 regions. TCRdb independently ran MiXCR on the multiplex PCR reads; one entry per CDR3 protein. Of around 400,000 distinct CDR3 sequences in the sample, around 20% were seen once. V lost 3 bases to trimming and J lost 5 bases, with 10 bases between them. The length of the CDR3 is 13 residues. Per the germline V gene, CDR1 is LNHDA and CDR2 is SQIVND (reference sequence). This clonotype has a handful of counts.

The chain carries TRBV19 and TRBJ2-5; no definite D call. This specimen consisted of peripheral blood mononuclear cells (PBMCs), obtained when the disease was refractory, from a patient treated with antithyroid drugs. The sequence came from a female donor with Graves disease. CDR3 nucleotides: TGTGCCAGTAGTATTGGATCCGGCGAGACCCAGTACTTC. Translation: CASSIGSGETQYF.